Presented here are 24 T cell receptor beta chains from one specimen sequenced in a study of OX40 agonist ivuxolimab in advanced cancers. Clones were sequenced by immunoSEQ multiplex PCR, and TCRdb holds only the in-frame ones, with some missing. The sample shows 80,000 or so clones, 90% of them seen only once. The sample was CD4+ or CD8+ T cells sorted from blood, taken in a trial of the OX40 agonist ivuxolimab. The receptors derive from an adult with an advanced solid tumor such as melanoma, head and neck, liver or kidney cancer.

This rearrangement joins TRBV7-2 to TRBJ2-5; perhaps TRBD2 as D (6 bases). Germline V lookup: CDR1 SGHTA, CDR2 FQGNSA. The CDR3 has 15 amino acids. Trimming removed 1 base at V and 2 bases at J, with 11 bases between. In DNA, the CDR3 is TGTGCCAGCAGCTTAGGGGCCGGAGGGCAAGAGACCCAGTACTTC. Its protein product is CASSLGAGGQETQYF.

This chain uses TRBV11-2 with TRBJ2-3; 9 bases match TRBD2. Germline CDR1 is SGHAT and CDR2 is FQNNGV. The CDR3 runs 14 residues. With 1 base clipped from V and 4 bases from J, the junction kept 0 bases outside the gene matches. Here the CDR3 DNA reads TGTGCCAGCAGCTTAGTAGCGGGGGCAGATACGCAGTATTTT. As protein: CASSLVAGADTQYF.

V and J are TRBV5-1 and TRBJ2-1; D is ambiguous. CDR1 and CDR2 (germline): SGHRS, YFSETQ. CDR3 length equals 17 residues. V was pared by 3 bases and J by 0 bases, with 16 bases between. The CDR3 loop reads CASSSSGGASSYNEQFF. CDR3 in DNA: TGCGCCAGCAGCTCATCCGGCGGAGCCAGCTCCTACAATGAGCAGTTCTTC.

This sequence joins TRBV2 and TRBJ1-1, with D unclear. The CDR3 spans 11 residues. Germline values: CDR1 SNHLY, CDR2 FYNNEI. V lost 3 bases and J 4 bases, leaving 3 bases between the germline ends. The CDR3 loop is CASSDITEAFF. The CDR3 DNA reads TGTGCCAGCAGTGACATCACTGAAGCTTTCTTT.

The chain employs TRBV28 and TRBJ1-1; maybe TRBD1 (5 bases). The CDR3 is 15 amino acids. V lost 2 bases to trimming and J lost 0 bases, with 10 bases between them. Germline-derived CDR1 and CDR2 are MDHEN and SYDVKM. For the CDR3, the DNA is TGTGCCAGCAGTTTAGTCACCAGGGTGAACACTGAAGCTTTCTTT. It encodes CASSLVTRVNTEAFF.

In its sample, this clone was seen once. The chain is built from TRBV10-2 and TRBJ1-3, with TRBD1 identical over 7 bases. V trimming: 3 bases; J trimming: 1 base; junction bases outside the gene matches: 0. Germline V gene lookup returns CDR1 WSHSY and CDR2 SAAADI. The length of the CDR3 is 14 residues. CDR3 region: CASSEQGSGNTIYF. As DNA, the CDR3 is TGCGCCAGCAGTGAACAGGGGTCTGGAAACACCATATATTTT.

This sequence joins TRBV10-3 and TRBJ2-1, with 9 bases that match TRBD1. Germline CDR1 reads ENHRY; CDR2 reads SYGVKD. There are 15 residues in the CDR3. Trimming took 0 bases from V and 8 from J; bases not matched to a gene: 5. The CDR3 DNA is TGTGCCATCAGTGAGTCAGGACAGGGGAGGGATGAGCAGTTCTTC. Amino acids: CAISESGQGRDEQFF.

The V gene is TRBV29-1, the J gene TRBJ2-2, with a weak D call TRBD2 (7 bases). Trimming took off 4 bases at V and 6 bases at J, with 15 bases between the two ends. The CDR3 is 14 amino acids. The germline gives CDR1 SQVTM, CDR2 ANQGSEA. In nucleotides, the CDR3 is TGCAGCGTTGGGGGCAGGGGAGGGCCCGGGGAGCTGTTTTTT. Translation gives CSVGGRGGPGELFF.

The V and J genes are TRBV29-1 and TRBJ2-1; D not resolved. Trimming pared 7 bases from V and 4 bases from J, leaving 17 bases between. Germline values: CDR1 SQVTM, CDR2 ANQGSEA. The CDR3 length is 14 residues. CDR3 in DNA: TGCAGCGCCGACCGAGATCCCCCTTACAATGAGCAGTTCTTC. This gives the protein CSADRDPPYNEQFF.

J is TRBJ1-1 and V is TRBV5-8, with D hard to call. V lost 2 bases and J lost 4, with 6 bases in between. The CDR3 covers 12 residues. The germline V gene encodes CDR1 SGHTS and CDR2 YDEGEE. The CDR3 DNA reads TGTGCCAGCAGCTTTATTTCCACTGAAGCTTTCTTT. Amino acids: CASSFISTEAFF.

The V and J genes are TRBV28 and TRBJ1-2; TRBD1 is a possible D gene (5 bases). There are 16 residues in the CDR3. CDR1 is MDHEN and CDR2 is SYDVKM in the germline V gene. The germline V and J ends were trimmed by 2 bases and 3 bases, with 16 bases remaining between them. CDR3 sequence reads: CASSLVRQLGHYGYTF. CDR3 nucleotides: TGTGCCAGCAGTTTAGTCCGACAGTTGGGACACTATGGCTACACCTTC.

The chain recombines TRBV11-2 with TRBJ2-7; no definite D call. Trimming left V 2 bases short and J 4 bases short, with 15 bases between. In germline, CDR1 is SGHAT, CDR2 FQNNGV. CDR3 length equals 15 residues. This chain's CDR3 is CASSLTSWGVYEQYF. The CDR3, as DNA: TGTGCCAGCAGCTTAACCTCCTGGGGTGTATACGAGCAGTACTTC.

The rearrangement joins TRBV18 to TRBJ2-2, with unresolved D. The CDR3 loop spans 12 amino acids. Deletions cut 2 bases from V and 9 bases from J, with 7 bases between. Germline CDR1 KGHSH, CDR2 LQKENI. The CDR3 sequence: CASSPGIWELFF. The CDR3 nucleotides read TGTGCCAGCTCACCAGGGATCTGGGAGCTGTTTTTT.

In DNA form, the CDR3 reads TGTGCCAGCACCCGGGACTACCCTAACTACGAGCAGTACTTC. Translated, it gives CASTRDYPNYEQYF. The chain is built from TRBV11-3 and TRBJ2-7; 7 positions agree with TRBD2. V was clipped by 7 bases and J by 3 bases; unmatched bases: 9. This CDR3 has 14 amino acids. The V gene's germline CDR1 is SGHNT and CDR2 YENEEA.

This chain uses TRBV28 with TRBJ2-7; the D is unclear. The CDR3 totals 12 residues. From germline, CDR1 is MDHEN and CDR2 SYDVKM. Trimming pared 6 bases from V and 2 bases from J, leaving 8 bases between. DNA of the CDR3: TGTGCCAGCAGCTCTACAGCCTACGAGCAGTACTTC. Its protein product is CASSSTAYEQYF. Looking up the rest from reference TRBV28 and TRBJ2-7 gives the full variable domain: DVKVTQSSRYLVKRTGEKVFLECVQDMDHENMFWYRQDPGLGLRLIYFSYDVKMKEKGDIPEGYSVSREKKERFSLILESASTNQTSMYLCASSSTAYEQYFGPGTRLTVT.

The V call is TRBV5-1, the J call TRBJ1-1, with D uncertain. Per the germline V gene, CDR1 is SGHRS and CDR2 is YFSETQ. Trimming took off 0 bases at V and 6 bases at J, with 9 bases between the two ends. This CDR3 has 13 amino acids. Here the CDR3 reads CASSLADGAEAFF. In DNA form, the CDR3 reads TGCGCCAGCAGCTTGGCCGATGGGGCTGAAGCTTTCTTT.

The genes are TRBV7-9 and TRBJ2-5; 11 nucleotides line up with TRBD2. Germline V lookup: CDR1 SEHNR, CDR2 FQNEAQ (reference sequence). After removal of 5 bases from V and 5 bases from J, the junction contained 16 bases not matched to a gene. The CDR3 is 18 amino acids. CDR3 sequence (DNA): TGTGCCAGCAGCGGGGCGAAAAGACTAGCGGGGAGCGTTGAGACCCAGTACTTC. The encoded protein is CASSGAKRLAGSVETQYF.

The rearrangement joins TRBV5-6 to TRBJ2-7; 7 bases are shared with TRBD2. The CDR3 is made up of 16 amino acids. J gave up 5 bases and V 4 bases, and 15 bases lay outside the gene matches. Germline CDR1 reads SGHDT; CDR2 reads YYEEEE. The DNA for the CDR3 is TGTGCCAGCAGCCCGTTAGCGGGCTACAAGACCCACGAGCAGTACTTC. The encoded protein is CASSPLAGYKTHEQYF.

The V gene is TRBV7-9, the J gene TRBJ2-1; D might be TRBD1 (6 bases). Trimming pared 2 bases from V and 8 bases from J, leaving 13 bases between. The CDR3 runs to 14 residues. CDR1 and CDR2 from the germline V gene are SEHNR and FQNEAQ (reference sequence). In nucleotides, the CDR3 is TGTGCCAGCAGCTTATTCGAACAGGGCGATGAGCAGTTCTTC. Its protein product is CASSLFEQGDEQFF.

V gene TRBV27 combines with J gene TRBJ2-6; no firm D call. The V end was cut by 0 bases, the J end by 0 bases, with 6 bases between. The CDR3 length is 16 residues. Germline CDR1 reads MNHEY; CDR2 reads SMNVEV (reference sequence). CDR3 region: CASSLSTGSGANVLTF. The CDR3 DNA sequence: TGTGCCAGCAGTTTATCGACGGGCTCTGGGGCCAACGTCCTGACTTTC.

This rearrangement joins TRBV10-3 to TRBJ2-5, with D perhaps TRBD2 (6 bases). V lost 9 bases, J lost 4 bases, and 15 bases lay in between. CDR1 is ENHRY and CDR2 is SYGVKD in the germline V gene. This CDR3 contains 13 residues. The CDR3: CAIVKEEGETQYF. The DNA for the CDR3 is TGTGCCATTGTAAAGGAGGAGGGAGAGACCCAGTACTTC.

The V and J genes are TRBV5-1 and TRBJ1-4; 8 nucleotides match TRBD1. The CDR3 runs to 14 residues. V dropped 7 bases and J dropped 7; count of bases not matched to a gene: 9. Germline loops: CDR1 SGHRS, CDR2 YFSETQ. In nucleotides, the CDR3 is TGCGCCAGCGGTAGACAGGGGAATGGTGAAAAACTGTTTTTT. Its protein is CASGRQGNGEKLFF.

This clone was detected once. V is TRBV28 and J is TRBJ1-6; the match to TRBD1 covers 8 bases. Germline CDR1 is MDHEN and CDR2 is SYDVKM. The CDR3 runs to 15 residues. V lost 6 bases to trimming and J lost 6 bases; unmatched junction nucleotides: 7. Here the CDR3 reads CASSLSRGLNSPLHF. In nucleotides, the CDR3 is TGTGCCAGCAGCCTCAGCAGGGGGCTTAATTCACCCCTCCACTTT.

This clone was detected only once. The V call is TRBV18, the J call TRBJ1-1; TRBD1 aligns across 7 bases. Germline V gene data show CDR1 as KGHSH and CDR2 as LQKENI. The CDR3 covers 15 residues. J was trimmed by 2 bases and V by 2 bases; bases with no gene match: 5. In DNA, the CDR3 is TGTGCCAGCTCACCAAGGGAGGGGGCTAACACTGAAGCTTTCTTT. It codes for CASSPREGANTEAFF. The variable domain in full, completed from reference TRBV18 and TRBJ1-1, reads NAGVMQNPRHLVRRRGQEARLRCSPMKGHSHVYWYRQLPEEGLKFMVYLQKENIIDESGMPKERFSAEFPKEGPSILRIQQVVRGDSAAYFCASSPREGANTEAFFGQGTRLTVV.